This T cell receptor beta chain was sequenced in a study of blood T cell repertoires in COVID-19 (dated by TCRdb to 2020 to 2022). General notes on the study: Collaborator samples came from the United States, Italy and Spain and covered acute and convalescent phases of COVID-19. The material from the prospective study consisted of cDNA or gDNA derived from T cells, B-cell-depleted T cells, or PBMCs. Deeply sampled blood TCRbeta repertoires from subjects exposed to, actively infected with, or recovered from COVID-19 were included in the dataset. A freely available public database, intended as a resource for researchers studying the immune response to SARS-CoV-2, is where the repertoires were released. The samples were drawn from two sources: the first 160 participants of the ongoing ImmuneRACE study, and 1,000 to 1,500 subjects contributed by 6 global collaborators. Sample metadata almost always included a de-identified subject ID, COVID-19 status, age in years and sex. HLA class I and class II types, where available, came from metadata supplied by the sample provider rather than from assay-based typing. General findings and caveats noted by the study authors: The quantity of clinical and demographic metadata differed by source and by participant and was supplied without curation.

The immunoSEQ Assay, a bias-controlled multiplex PCR, was used to amplify TCRbeta CDR3 regions from genomic DNA. Per the authors' processing: The number of nucleated cells in each sample was estimated from the amplification of reference gene primers within the assay. To quantify the absolute abundance of each unique TCRbeta CDR3 rearrangement, sequence reads were collapsed and filtered. For each sample, productive Simpson clonality was calculated as the square root of Simpson's diversity index over productive rearrangements. The clones in this table, taken by TCRdb from immuneACCESS, are in-frame only. Not every clone is retained; where verified, under half of the shortfall comes from an unresolved V gene, and the cause of the rest is unknown. That table gives V, J and clone size, and the DNA gave D and trimming. The sample table lists around 250,000 clones, approximately 86% of them with a count of one. 5.5% to 7.5% of the sample lies in the top ten.

Whole blood was collected in K2EDTA tubes by collaborating institutions according to the institutions' own protocols. For TCRbeta analysis, collaborators shipped samples as frozen whole blood, isolated PBMCs, or DNA extracted from either of those sample types. Details on this clone: Its antigen is currently not known. No per-base quality is available; no much larger clone lies one base away.

The germline V gene yields SGHDT for CDR1 and YYEEEE for CDR2. Taken from cysteine to phenylalanine, the CDR3 has 16 residues. CDR3 DNA only is kept here, 48 bases in frame from base 1. Trimming at the junction amounts to 0 bases on V and 0 bases on J, and the germline ends lie 9 bases apart. Sequencing was performed on peripheral blood. This clonotype was sampled from a woman in her 70s with active or convalescent COVID-19. Rearrangement joined TRBV5-6 to TRBJ1-4; TRBD1 is a possible D gene, resting on 5 matching bases. The DNA reads as follows: TGTGCCAGCAGCTTGGCCGGGGGTTCAACTAATGAAAAACTGTTTTTT. The encoded protein is CASSLAGGSTNEKLFF.